This T cell receptor beta chain was profiled in a study of regulatory T cells in long-lasting Graves disease. Construction of the TCR beta libraries employed iRepertoire HTBI primers in conjunction with Arm-PCR of CDR3 regions. Via MiXCR, TCRdb re-called the multiplex PCR reads, giving one row per CDR3 protein. Of 350,000 to 450,000 distinct CDR3 sequences in the sample, more than 20% were seen once. This clonotype was seen ten or more times. The time point was: persistent/refractory GD, antithyroid drugs over 5 years with positive TRAb. Extracted RNA from PBMCs served as the source of the TCR library. American Thyroid Association guidelines were used to diagnose Graves' disease. Peripheral blood, roughly 9.2 milliliters per patient, was collected in EDTA tubes. The CDR3 totals 14 residues. CDR1 is MNHEY, CDR2 SVGEGT, per germline. The V gene lost 7 bases and the J gene lost 0 bases, with 13 bases spanning the gap.

The rearrangement uses TRBV6-2 or TRBV6-3 and TRBJ2-7; maybe TRBD1 (6 bases). The clonotype comes from a female donor with Graves disease. Sequenced material: peripheral blood mononuclear cells (PBMCs), taken when the disease was refractory, from a patient treated with antithyroid drugs. Written as DNA, the CDR3 is TGTGCCAGCAACCAAGACAGGCCCTCCTACGAGCAGTACTTC. Encoded protein: CASNQDRPSYEQYF.